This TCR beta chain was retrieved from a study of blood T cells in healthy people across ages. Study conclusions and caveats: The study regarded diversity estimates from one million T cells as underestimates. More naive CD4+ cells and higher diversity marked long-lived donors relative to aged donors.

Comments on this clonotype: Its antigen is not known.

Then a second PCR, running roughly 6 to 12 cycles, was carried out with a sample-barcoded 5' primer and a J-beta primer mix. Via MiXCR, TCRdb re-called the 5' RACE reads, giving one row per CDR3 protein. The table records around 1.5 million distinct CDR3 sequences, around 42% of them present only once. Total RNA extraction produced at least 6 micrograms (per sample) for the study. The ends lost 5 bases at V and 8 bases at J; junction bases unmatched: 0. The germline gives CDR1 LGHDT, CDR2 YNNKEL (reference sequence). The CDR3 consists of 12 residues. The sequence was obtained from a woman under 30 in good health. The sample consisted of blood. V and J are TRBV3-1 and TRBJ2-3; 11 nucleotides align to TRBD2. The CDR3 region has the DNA TGTGCCAGCAGCGGACTAGCGGGTACGCAGTATTTT. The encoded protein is CASSGLAGTQYF.